Below, 17 T cell receptor beta chains from the same sample are listed, as sequenced in a study of siplizumab effects on memory and regulatory T cells. Sequenced by immunoSEQ multiplex PCR; TCRdb stores in-frame clones only, minus some. The sample has under 100,000 clones; roughly 87% are singletons. Sequenced sample: Tregs sorted from blood. These receptors originate from a human donor in good health.

The J gene is TRBJ2-3, the V gene TRBV25-1; D remains ambiguous. This CDR3 is 11 amino acids long. V gave up 7 bases and J gave up 0 bases, with 2 bases separating them. Germline lookup yields CDR1 MGHDK and CDR2 SYGVNS. CDR3: CASTSTDTQYF. The CDR3 DNA follows: TGTGCCAGCACCAGCACAGATACGCAGTATTTT.

V gene TRBV5-6 combines with J gene TRBJ2-1, with D perhaps matching TRBD2 (6 bases). The CDR3 has 15 residues. The V and J ends lost 4 bases and 4 bases respectively, with 15 bases between them. Germline values: CDR1 SGHDT, CDR2 YYEEEE. In nucleotides, the CDR3 is TGTGCCAGCAGCCGAAGTCCGGGGGAATACAATGAGCAGTTCTTC. This codes for CASSRSPGEYNEQFF.

In its sample, this clone was seen a few times. The chain carries TRBV27 and TRBJ2-5; D perhaps matches TRBD2 (6 bases). CDR3 length equals 15 residues. Germline CDR1 reads MNHEY; CDR2 reads SMNVEV (reference sequence). Trimming stripped 8 bases from V and 5 bases from J, with 21 bases between. This chain's CDR3 is CASRGLGLLRETQYF. The CDR3 DNA reads TGTGCCAGCCGTGGCTTAGGACTACTCCGGGAGACCCAGTACTTC.

The rearrangement links TRBV5-1 to TRBJ2-5; D is uncertain. Trimming shortened V by 0 bases and J by 5 bases, and 8 bases separated the two germline ends. Germline V gives CDR1 SGHRS, CDR2 YFSETQ. The CDR3 spans 13 residues. The CDR3 DNA reads as TGCGCCAGCAGCTTGGGGGCGCGCGAGACCCAGTACTTC. This gives the protein CASSLGARETQYF.

This clone was recorded only once. This chain links TRBV5-1 with TRBJ2-1, with 9 bases matching TRBD1. With 0 bases clipped from V and 8 bases from J, the junction kept 6 bases outside the gene matches. Germline CDR1 and CDR2: SGHRS and YFSETQ. The CDR3 sequence is 15 residues long. The CDR3 DNA reads as TGCGCCAGCAGCTTGGACGGACAGGGGACCGATGAGCAGTTCTTC. It specifies CASSLDGQGTDEQFF.

This clone was counted a single time. The gene calls are TRBV5-1 and TRBJ2-7; D ambiguous. There are 15 residues in the CDR3. Between the trimmed V and J ends, which lost 4 bases and 5 bases, there was a span of 19 bases. Germline values: CDR1 SGHRS, CDR2 YFSETQ. The CDR3 DNA follows: TGCGCCAGCAGCCCCCCGGCCCCAGGCCGCCACGAGCAGTACTTC. It codes for CASSPPAPGRHEQYF.

The gene calls are TRBV7-2 and TRBJ2-2; 10 bases agree with TRBD2. CDR3 length equals 14 residues. Germline-derived CDR1 and CDR2 are SGHTA and FQGNSA. With 5 bases clipped from V and 6 bases from J, the junction kept 3 bases outside the gene matches. In nucleotides, the CDR3 is TGTGCCAGCAGCCTGAGCGGGGGGGCCGGGGAGCTGTTTTTT. Residues: CASSLSGGAGELFF.

The CDR3 loop is CASRGGGSPEAFF. The CDR3, as DNA: TGTGCCAGCAGGGGAGGGGGTTCTCCTGAAGCTTTCTTT. V is TRBV6-6 and J is TRBJ1-1, with a possible D match to TRBD1 (6 bases). Germline CDR1 and CDR2: MNHNY and SVGAGI (reference sequence). The V end was cut by 6 bases, the J end by 6 bases, with 14 bases between. CDR3 length equals 13 residues.

The chain links TRBV28 to TRBJ2-2; TRBD1 is a possible D gene (5 bases). CDR1 MDHEN and CDR2 SYDVKM come from the germline V gene. Deletions cut 1 base from V and 6 bases from J, with 9 bases between. The length of the CDR3 is 14 residues. CDR3 nucleotide sequence: TGTGCCAGCAGTTTATTTCAAGGGGCCGGGGAGCTGTTTTTT. Translating it yields CASSLFQGAGELFF.

This clone came up once. V gene TRBV5-4 combines with J gene TRBJ1-2; 8 bases align to TRBD1. V was pared by 0 bases and J by 2 bases, with 0 bases of the junction left unmatched. The germline CDR1 and CDR2 sequences are SGHNT and YYREEE (reference sequence). This CDR3 comprises 14 residues. The CDR3 loop is CASSLDRGNYGYTF. The CDR3 bases are TGTGCCAGCAGCTTGGACAGGGGGAACTATGGCTACACCTTC.

The chain carries TRBV5-4 and TRBJ1-2; tentative D call: TRBD1 (5 bases). Germline V gene sequence: CDR1 SGHNT, CDR2 YYREEE (reference sequence). V was trimmed by 3 bases and J by 4 bases, leaving 19 bases between them. The CDR3 has 16 residues. Here the CDR3 reads CASSSGGTIGTYGYTF. DNA for the CDR3: TGTGCCAGCAGCTCCGGCGGGACCATCGGAACCTATGGCTACACCTTC.

CDR3 protein: CASKQGASKTQYF. CDR3 nucleotide sequence: TGTGCCAGCAAGCAGGGGGCAAGTAAGACCCAGTACTTC. V gene TRBV2 combines with J gene TRBJ2-5, with 8 bases lining up with TRBD1. Looked up from germline, CDR1 is SNHLY and CDR2 is FYNNEI. V lost 7 bases to trimming and J lost 6 bases; unmatched junction nucleotides: 7. The CDR3 is made up of 13 amino acids.

This clone has a single count. V gene TRBV19 combines with J gene TRBJ1-5; possible D gene TRBD1, 5 bases. V lost 4 bases and J 6 bases, leaving 10 bases between the germline ends. Per germline, CDR1 LNHDA and CDR2 SQIVND (reference sequence). CDR3 size: 13 residues. CDR3 region: CASSNGGSQPQHF. In nucleotides, the CDR3 is TGTGCCAGTAGTAATGGGGGTAGTCAGCCCCAGCATTTT. The variable domain in full, completed from reference TRBV19 and TRBJ1-5, reads DGGITQSPKYLFRKEGQNVTLSCEQNLNHDAMYWYRQDPGQGLRLIYYSQIVNDFQKGDIAEGYSVSREKKESFPLTVTSAQKNPTAFYLCASSNGGSQPQHFGDGTRLSIL.

The J gene is TRBJ2-7, the V gene TRBV19; D possibly corresponds to TRBD2 (7 bases). The CDR3 extends over 16 amino acids. V dropped 8 bases and J dropped 0 bases, with 20 bases sitting between them. Germline values: CDR1 LNHDA, CDR2 SQIVND (reference sequence). DNA of the CDR3: TGTGCCAGTTTGGGTGTCAGGGCGGGGGCCTCCTACGAGCAGTACTTC. Amino acid sequence: CASLGVRAGASYEQYF.

The V call is TRBV18, the J call TRBJ1-3; D not certain. Germline CDR1 reads KGHSH; CDR2 reads LQKENI. V was pared by 5 bases and J by 0 bases, with 5 bases between. This CDR3 has 13 amino acids. CDR3 DNA sequence: TGTGCCAGCTCAGTCTCCTCTGGAAACACCATATATTTT. It is translated as CASSVSSGNTIYF.

The V call is TRBV6-1, the J call TRBJ2-7; TRBD2 agrees at 8 bases. In germline, CDR1 is MNHNS, CDR2 SASEGT. The CDR3 length is 14 residues. The V and J ends lost 8 bases and 0 bases, in that order; junction bases with no gene match: 6. The CDR3 loop reads CASGEGTSSYEQYF. CDR3 bases: TGTGCCAGCGGAGAGGGGACTAGCTCCTACGAGCAGTACTTC.

The genes are TRBV27 and TRBJ2-5; D may be TRBD2 (5 bases). The CDR3 loop spans 14 amino acids. Trimming took off 3 bases at V and 0 bases at J, with 8 bases between the two ends. CDR1 MNHEY and CDR2 SMNVEV come from the germline V gene (reference sequence). CDR3 loop: CASSFRGYQETQYF. DNA of the CDR3: TGTGCCAGCAGTTTTCGAGGGTACCAAGAGACCCAGTACTTC.